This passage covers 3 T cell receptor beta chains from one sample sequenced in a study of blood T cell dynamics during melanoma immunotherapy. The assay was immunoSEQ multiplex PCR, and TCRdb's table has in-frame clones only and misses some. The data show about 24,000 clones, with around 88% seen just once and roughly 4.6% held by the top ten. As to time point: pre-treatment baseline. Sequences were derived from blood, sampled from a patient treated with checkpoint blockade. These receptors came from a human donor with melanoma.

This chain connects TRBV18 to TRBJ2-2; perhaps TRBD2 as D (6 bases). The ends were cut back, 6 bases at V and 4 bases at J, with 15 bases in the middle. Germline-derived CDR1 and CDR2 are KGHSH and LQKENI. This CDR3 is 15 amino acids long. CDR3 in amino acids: CASSSAGRGTGELFF. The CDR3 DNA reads TGTGCCAGCTCCTCGGCGGGGCGCGGCACCGGGGAGCTGTTTTTT.

The CDR3 DNA is TGTGCCAGCAGCCCCTCCAGTAACCAGCGGGAATCCTACGAGCAGTACTTC. This gives the protein CASSPSSNQRESYEQYF. The chain uses TRBV7-9 and TRBJ2-7; 7 nucleotides align to TRBD2. The junction had 14 bases not matched to a gene; V was cut back by 5 bases and J by 1 base. The CDR3 runs 17 residues. CDR1 and CDR2 (germline): SEHNR, FQNEAQ (reference sequence).

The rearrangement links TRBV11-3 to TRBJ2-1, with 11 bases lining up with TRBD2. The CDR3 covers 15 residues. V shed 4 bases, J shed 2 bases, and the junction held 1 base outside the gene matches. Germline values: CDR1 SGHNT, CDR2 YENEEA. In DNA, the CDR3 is TGTGCCAGCAGCTCGGGACTAGCGGCCTACAATGAGCAGTTCTTC. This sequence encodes CASSSGLAAYNEQFF.